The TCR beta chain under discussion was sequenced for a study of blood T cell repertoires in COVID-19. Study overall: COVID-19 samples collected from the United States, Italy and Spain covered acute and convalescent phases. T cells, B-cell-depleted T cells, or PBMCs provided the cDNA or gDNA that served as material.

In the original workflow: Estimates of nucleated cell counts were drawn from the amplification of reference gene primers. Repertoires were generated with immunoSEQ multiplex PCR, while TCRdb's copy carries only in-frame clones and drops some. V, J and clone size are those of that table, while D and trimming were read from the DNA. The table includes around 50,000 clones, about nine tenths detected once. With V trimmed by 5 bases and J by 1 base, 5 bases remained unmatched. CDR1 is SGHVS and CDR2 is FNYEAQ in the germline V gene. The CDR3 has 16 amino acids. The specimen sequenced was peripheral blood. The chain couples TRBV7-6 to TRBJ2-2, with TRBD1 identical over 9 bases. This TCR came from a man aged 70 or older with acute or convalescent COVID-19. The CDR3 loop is CASSKRTGENTGELFF. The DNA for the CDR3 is TGTGCCAGCAGCAAAAGGACAGGGGAGAACACCGGGGAGCTGTTTTTT.